The next 5 T cell receptor beta chains were all read from a single sample in a study of blood T cell repertoires in COVID-19. TCRdb keeps only in-frame clones here, not all; method: immunoSEQ multiplex PCR. The sample holds more than 95,000 clones, around 82% seen once. Sequencing was performed on peripheral blood. The source is a man aged 60 to 75 with acute or convalescent COVID-19.

V and J are TRBV5-1 and TRBJ2-7, with TRBD2 matching 7 bases. The ends lost 4 bases at V and 5 bases at J; junction bases unmatched: 6. Germline V gene sequence: CDR1 SGHRS, CDR2 YFSETQ. The CDR3 runs to 13 residues. Here the CDR3 reads CASSPLGGNEQYF. In DNA, the CDR3 is TGCGCCAGCAGCCCCCTGGGGGGGAACGAGCAGTACTTC.

This chain joins TRBV11-2 and TRBJ1-5; D remains ambiguous. V was cut by 3 bases and J by 6 bases, with 12 bases left in between. Germline V CDR1 and CDR2: SGHAT, FQNNGV. This CDR3 is 14 amino acids long. The CDR3 DNA follows: TGTGCCAGCAGCTTCGGTTCCACTTCTCAGCCCCAGCATTTT. It is translated as CASSFGSTSQPQHF.

The chain is built from TRBV12-3 or TRBV12-4 and TRBJ1-5, with 7 bases aligning to TRBD1. Unmatched junction bases numbered 7, after V lost 7 bases and J lost 7 bases. The CDR3 is 13 amino acids. The CDR3 here is CASNPTGRQPQHF. In DNA form, the CDR3 reads TGTGCCAGCAACCCGACAGGGAGACAGCCCCAGCATTTT.

The chain joins TRBV7-2 to TRBJ2-2; D gene ambiguous. Germline V gene sequence: CDR1 SGHTA, CDR2 FQGNSA. This CDR3 has 14 residues. Trimming took 2 bases from V and 5 from J, leaving 9 bases between them. The CDR3 loop reads CASSLSSRTGELFF. The CDR3 DNA is TGTGCCAGCAGCTTAAGTAGCAGAACCGGGGAGCTGTTTTTT.

Comment on this clone: Within the sample, other DNA sequences also encode this same CDR3. The chain uses TRBV2 and TRBJ2-3; D gene uncertain. Deletions cut 1 base from V and 0 bases from J, with 5 bases between. This CDR3 spans 14 amino acids. Germline values: CDR1 SNHLY, CDR2 FYNNEI. The CDR3 DNA reads as TGTGCCAGCAGTGAAGGGCTGAGCACAGATACGCAGTATTTT. This encodes CASSEGLSTDTQYF.